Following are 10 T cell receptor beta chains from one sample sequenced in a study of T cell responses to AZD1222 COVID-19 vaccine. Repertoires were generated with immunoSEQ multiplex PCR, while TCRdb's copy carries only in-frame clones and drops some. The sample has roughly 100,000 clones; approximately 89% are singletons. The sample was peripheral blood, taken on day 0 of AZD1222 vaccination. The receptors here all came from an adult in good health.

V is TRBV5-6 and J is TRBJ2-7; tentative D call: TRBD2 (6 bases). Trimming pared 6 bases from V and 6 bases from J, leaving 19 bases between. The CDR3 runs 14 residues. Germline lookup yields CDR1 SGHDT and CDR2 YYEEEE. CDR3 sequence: CASTYGRGVGEQYF. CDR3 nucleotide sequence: TGTGCCAGCACCTATGGGCGGGGAGTGGGCGAGCAGTACTTC.

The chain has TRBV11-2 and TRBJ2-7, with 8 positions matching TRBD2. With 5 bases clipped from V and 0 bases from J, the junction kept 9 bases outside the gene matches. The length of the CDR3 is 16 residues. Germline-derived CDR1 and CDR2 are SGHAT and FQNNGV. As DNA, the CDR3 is TGTGCCAGCAGCCCAGGCCGGGGGGGGCCCTCCTACGAGCAGTACTTC. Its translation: CASSPGRGGPSYEQYF. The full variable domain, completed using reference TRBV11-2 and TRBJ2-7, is EAGVAQSPRYKIIEKRQSVAFWCNPISGHATLYWYQQILGQGPKLLIQFQNNGVVDDSQLPKDRFSAERLKGVDSTLKIQPAKLEDSAVYLCASSPGRGGPSYEQYFGPGTRLTVT.

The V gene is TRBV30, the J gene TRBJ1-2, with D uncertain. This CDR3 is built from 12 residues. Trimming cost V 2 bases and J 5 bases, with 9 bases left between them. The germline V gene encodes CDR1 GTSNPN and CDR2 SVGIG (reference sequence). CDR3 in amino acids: CAWSIGPYGYTF. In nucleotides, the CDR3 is TGTGCCTGGAGTATCGGACCGTATGGCTACACCTTC. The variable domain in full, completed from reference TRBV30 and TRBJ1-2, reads SQTIHQWPATLVQPVGSPLSLECTVEGTSNPNLYWYRQAAGRGLQLLFYSVGIGQISSEVPQNLSASRPQDRQFILSSKKLLLSDSGFYLCAWSIGPYGYTFGSGTRLTVV.

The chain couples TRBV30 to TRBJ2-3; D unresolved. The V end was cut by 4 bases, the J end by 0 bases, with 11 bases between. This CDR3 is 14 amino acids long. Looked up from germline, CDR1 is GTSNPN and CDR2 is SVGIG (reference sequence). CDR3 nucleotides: TGTGCCTGGACCTTAAGGTCTAGCACAGATACGCAGTATTTT. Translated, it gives CAWTLRSSTDTQYF.

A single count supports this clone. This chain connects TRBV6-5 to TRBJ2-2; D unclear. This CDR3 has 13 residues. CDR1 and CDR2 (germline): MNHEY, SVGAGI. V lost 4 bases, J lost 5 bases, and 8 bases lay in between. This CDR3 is CASSSGRTGELFF. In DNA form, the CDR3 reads TGTGCCAGCAGTTCCGGACGGACCGGGGAGCTGTTTTTT.

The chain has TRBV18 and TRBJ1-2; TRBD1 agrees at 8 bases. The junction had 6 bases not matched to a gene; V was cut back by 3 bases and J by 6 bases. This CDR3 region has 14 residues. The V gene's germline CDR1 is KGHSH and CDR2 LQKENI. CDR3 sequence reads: CASSPSTGAHGYTF. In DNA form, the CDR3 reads TGTGCCAGCTCACCGTCGACAGGGGCGCATGGCTACACCTTC.

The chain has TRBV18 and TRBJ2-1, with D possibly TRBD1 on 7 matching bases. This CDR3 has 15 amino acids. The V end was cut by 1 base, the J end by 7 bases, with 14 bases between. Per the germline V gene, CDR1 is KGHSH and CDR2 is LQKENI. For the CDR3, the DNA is TGTGCCAGCTCACCACGTTCCCAGGGGGGTAATGAGCAGTTCTTC. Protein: CASSPRSQGGNEQFF. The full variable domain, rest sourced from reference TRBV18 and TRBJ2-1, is NAGVMQNPRHLVRRRGQEARLRCSPMKGHSHVYWYRQLPEEGLKFMVYLQKENIIDESGMPKERFSAEFPKEGPSILRIQQVVRGDSAAYFCASSPRSQGGNEQFFGPGTRLTVL.

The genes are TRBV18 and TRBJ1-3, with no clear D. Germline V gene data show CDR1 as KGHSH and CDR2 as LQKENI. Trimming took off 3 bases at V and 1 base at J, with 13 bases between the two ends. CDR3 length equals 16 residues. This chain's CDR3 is CASSPPTTVSGNTIYF. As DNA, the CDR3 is TGTGCCAGCTCACCCCCGACGACGGTGTCTGGAAACACCATATATTTT.

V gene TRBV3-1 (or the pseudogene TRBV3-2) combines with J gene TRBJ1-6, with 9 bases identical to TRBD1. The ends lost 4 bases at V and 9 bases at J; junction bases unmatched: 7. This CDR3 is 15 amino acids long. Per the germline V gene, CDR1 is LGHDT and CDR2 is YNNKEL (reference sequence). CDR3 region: CASSPTRTGASPLHF. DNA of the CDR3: TGTGCCAGCAGCCCGACCAGGACAGGGGCTTCACCCCTCCACTTT.

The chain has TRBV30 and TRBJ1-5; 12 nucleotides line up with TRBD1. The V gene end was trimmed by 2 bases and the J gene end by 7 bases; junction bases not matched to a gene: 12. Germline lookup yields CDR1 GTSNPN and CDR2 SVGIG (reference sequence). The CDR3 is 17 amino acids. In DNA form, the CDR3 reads TGTGCCTGGAGTACCGGGACAGGGGGCTTAATTTACCAGCCCCAGCATTTT. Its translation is CAWSTGTGGLIYQPQHF.